This entry concerns a single T cell receptor beta chain. V was shortened by 3 bases and J by 4 bases, with 15 bases between the two germline ends. The germline CDR1 and CDR2 sequences are ENHRY and SYGVKD. The CDR3 totals 15 residues. The sample is drawn from a study of blood T cell repertoires in COVID-19. Authors' data handling: Estimated nucleated cell counts came from reference gene primer amplification. Clones were read by immunoSEQ multiplex PCR, and TCRdb kept only the in-frame ones, dropping some. The DNA gave D and trimming, while V, J and clone size come from that table. Of 120,000 to 150,000 clones in the sample, 60% to 80% were seen once.

Sequenced sample: peripheral blood. The source is a man aged 50 to 60 with active or convalescent COVID-19. This sequence joins TRBV10-3 and TRBJ1-2, with D unclear. The CDR3 region has the DNA TGTGCCATCAGTGATAATCCCGGGTCCAGCTATGGCTACACCTTC. Protein: CAISDNPGSSYGYTF.